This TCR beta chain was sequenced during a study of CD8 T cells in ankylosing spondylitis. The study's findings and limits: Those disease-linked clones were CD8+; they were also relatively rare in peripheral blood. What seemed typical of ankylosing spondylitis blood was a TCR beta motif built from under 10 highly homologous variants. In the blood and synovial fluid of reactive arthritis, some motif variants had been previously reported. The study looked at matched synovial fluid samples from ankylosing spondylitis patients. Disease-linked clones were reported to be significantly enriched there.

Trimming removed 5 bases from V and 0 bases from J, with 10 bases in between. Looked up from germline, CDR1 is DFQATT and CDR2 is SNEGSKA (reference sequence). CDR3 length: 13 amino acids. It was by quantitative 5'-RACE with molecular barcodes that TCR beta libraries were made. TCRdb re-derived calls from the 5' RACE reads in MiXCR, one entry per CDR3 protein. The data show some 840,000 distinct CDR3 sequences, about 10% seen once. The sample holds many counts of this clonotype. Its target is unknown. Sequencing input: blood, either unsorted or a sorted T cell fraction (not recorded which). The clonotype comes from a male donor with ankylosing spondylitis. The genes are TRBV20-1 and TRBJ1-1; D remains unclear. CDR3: CSAGRTVNTEAFF. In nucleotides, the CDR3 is TGCAGTGCTGGACGGACTGTGAACACTGAAGCTTTCTTT.